Here is one TCR beta chain with its context. TCRdb keeps only in-frame clones here, not all; method: immunoSEQ multiplex PCR. There are 40,000 to 60,000 clones in the sample; approximately 93% occur only once, and less than 0.4% lies in the top ten. The CDR3 sequence is 15 residues long. The V gene's germline CDR1 is LNHDA and CDR2 SQIVND (reference sequence). J gave up 6 bases and V 6 bases, and 11 bases lay outside the gene matches. These data originate in a study of T cell changes during pregnancy in multiple sclerosis. The rearrangement links TRBV19 to TRBJ2-3; 8 bases line up with TRBD2. Sequencing used CD4+ T cells from peripheral blood mononuclear cells, obtained in the third trimester of pregnancy. The clonotype comes from a female donor with multiple sclerosis, enrolled in a pregnancy study. DNA of the CDR3: TGTGCCAGTAGGAACCCGGGACTAGAGGGGGATACGCAGTATTTT. Its translation is CASRNPGLEGDTQYF. Together with reference TRBV19 and TRBJ2-3, the CDR3 gives the full variable domain: DGGITQSPKYLFRKEGQNVTLSCEQNLNHDAMYWYRQDPGQGLRLIYYSQIVNDFQKGDIAEGYSVSREKKESFPLTVTSAQKNPTAFYLCASRNPGLEGDTQYFGPGTRLTVL.